These T cell receptor beta chains were read from a single sample in a study of blood T cell repertoires in COVID-19. Measured with immunoSEQ multiplex PCR; TCRdb has only the in-frame clones, and not every one. The table lists about 98,000 clones, over 65% of them singletons. The sequenced sample was peripheral blood. Receptors were obtained from a human donor in a cohort sampled during active COVID-19. CDR3s include the opening cysteine and the closing phenylalanine or tryptophan. D genes are given only for firm matches. Size is omitted from some rows. Given values are once, few, many or a class for expanded clones.

TRBV7-2	NA	TRBJ2-5	few	CASSHGTLRVETQYF	TGTGCCAGCAGCCACGGGACACTAAGGGTGGAGACCCAGTACTTC
TRBV28	NA	TRBJ2-7	NA	CASSFRYFSRNSYEQYF	TGTGCCAGCAGTTTTCGTTATTTCTCCAGAAACTCCTACGAGCAGTACTTC
TRBV7-9	NA	TRBJ1-6	NA	CASSLGGHSPLHF	TGTGCCAGCAGCTTGGGGGGGCATTCACCCCTCCACTTT
TRBV15	NA	TRBJ2-7	NA	CATSPEGRYEQYF	TGTGCCACCAGCCCGGAGGGTCGCTACGAGCAGTACTTC
TRBV6-2/TRBV6-3	TRBD2	TRBJ2-5	NA	CASSYSQRGRQETQYF	TGTGCCAGCAGTTACTCGCAGCGGGGGAGACAAGAGACCCAGTACTTC
TRBV9	NA	TRBJ2-5	NA	CASSPSLQAGGIAQYF	TGTGCCAGCAGCCCCAGCCTTCAGGCAGGGGGGATTGCCCAGTACTTC
TRBV14	NA	TRBJ2-3	NA	CASSQDWPSTDTQYF	TGTGCCAGCAGCCAAGACTGGCCAAGCACAGATACGCAGTATTTT
TRBV4-1	NA	TRBJ2-1	few	CASSQSLLRGPYNEQFF	TGCGCCAGCAGCCAATCTCTTCTGCGGGGGCCCTACAATGAGCAGTTCTTC
TRBV6-8	TRBD1	TRBJ2-3	NA	CASSRQGAPDTQYF	TGTGCCAGCAGCCGACAGGGGGCCCCAGATACGCAGTATTTT
TRBV7-8	TRBD1	TRBJ1-4	NA	CASSSLRQGVKEKLFF	TGTGCCAGCAGCTCCCTTCGACAGGGGGTTAAAGAAAAACTGTTTTTT